The sequence of this T cell receptor beta chain was determined in a study of patients and donors after allogeneic stem cell transplantation. TCRdb reprocessed the RT-PCR reads via MiXCR and lists one record per CDR3 protein. Here the sample spans some 960,000 distinct CDR3 sequences, around 17% being singletons. Germline V gene sequence: CDR1 SGHRS, CDR2 YFSETQ. There are 15 residues in the CDR3. Trimming shortened V by 0 bases and J by 0 bases, and 10 bases separated the two germline ends. The sequenced sample consisted of blood, either unsorted or a sorted T cell fraction (not recorded which). This chain joins TRBV5-1 and TRBJ2-7; tentative D call: TRBD2 (6 bases). This clonotype was sampled from a human donor who was either an allogeneic HSCT recipient or a stem cell or donor lymphocyte infusion donor (not recorded which). It is not recorded whose cells these are; they may come from a transplant donor. CDR3 residues: CASSLESSASYEQYF. The DNA of the CDR3 is TGCGCCAGCAGCTTGGAGTCTAGCGCCTCCTACGAGCAGTACTTC.